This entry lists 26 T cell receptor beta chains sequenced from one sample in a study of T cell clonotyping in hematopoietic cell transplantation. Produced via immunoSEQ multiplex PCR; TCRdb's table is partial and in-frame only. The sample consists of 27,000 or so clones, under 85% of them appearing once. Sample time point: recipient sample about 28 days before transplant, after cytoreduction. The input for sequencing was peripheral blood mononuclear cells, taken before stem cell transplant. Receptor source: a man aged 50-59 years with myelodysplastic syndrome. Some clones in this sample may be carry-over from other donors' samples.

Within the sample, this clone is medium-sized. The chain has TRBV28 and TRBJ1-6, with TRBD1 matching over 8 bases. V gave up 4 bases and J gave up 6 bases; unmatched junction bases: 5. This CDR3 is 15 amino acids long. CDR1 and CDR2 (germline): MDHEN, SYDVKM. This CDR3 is CASSSPGQVNSPLHF. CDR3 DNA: TGTGCCAGCAGTTCTCCGGGACAGGTTAATTCACCCCTCCACTTT.

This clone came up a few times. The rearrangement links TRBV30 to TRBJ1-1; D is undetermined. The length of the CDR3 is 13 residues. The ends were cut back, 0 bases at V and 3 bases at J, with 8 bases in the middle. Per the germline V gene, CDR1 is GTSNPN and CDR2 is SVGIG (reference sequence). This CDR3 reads CAWSVTAYTEAFF. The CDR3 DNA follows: TGTGCCTGGAGTGTAACGGCTTACACTGAAGCTTTCTTT.

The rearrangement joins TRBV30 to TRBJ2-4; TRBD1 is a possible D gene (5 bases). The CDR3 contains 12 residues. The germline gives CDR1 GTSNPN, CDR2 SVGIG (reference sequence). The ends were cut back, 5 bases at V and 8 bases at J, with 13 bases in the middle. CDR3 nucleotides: TGTGCCTGGGGGGCCCTAGGGGACATTCAGTACTTC. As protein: CAWGALGDIQYF.

The chain's CDR3 is CASSIARGATNEKLFF. The CDR3 DNA sequence: TGTGCCAGTAGTATAGCAAGGGGTGCAACTAATGAAAAACTGTTTTTT. V and J are TRBV19 and TRBJ1-4; D might be TRBD1 (5 bases). Germline V gene data show CDR1 as LNHDA and CDR2 as SQIVND (reference sequence). Trimming took 1 base from V and 0 from J, leaving 9 bases between them. The length of the CDR3 is 16 residues. Combining the CDR3 with reference TRBV19 and TRBJ1-4 gives the whole variable domain DGGITQSPKYLFRKEGQNVTLSCEQNLNHDAMYWYRQDPGQGLRLIYYSQIVNDFQKGDIAEGYSVSREKKESFPLTVTSAQKNPTAFYLCASSIARGATNEKLFFGSGTQLSVL.

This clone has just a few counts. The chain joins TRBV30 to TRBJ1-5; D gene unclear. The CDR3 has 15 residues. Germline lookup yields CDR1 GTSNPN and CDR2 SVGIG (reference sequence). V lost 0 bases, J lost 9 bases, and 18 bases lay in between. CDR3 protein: CAWSVRGTGNGPQHF. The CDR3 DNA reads TGTGCCTGGAGTGTACGGGGAACGGGGAATGGGCCCCAGCATTTT. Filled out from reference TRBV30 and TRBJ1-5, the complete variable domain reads SQTIHQWPATLVQPVGSPLSLECTVEGTSNPNLYWYRQAAGRGLQLLFYSVGIGQISSEVPQNLSASRPQDRQFILSSKKLLLSDSGFYLCAWSVRGTGNGPQHFGDGTRLSIL.

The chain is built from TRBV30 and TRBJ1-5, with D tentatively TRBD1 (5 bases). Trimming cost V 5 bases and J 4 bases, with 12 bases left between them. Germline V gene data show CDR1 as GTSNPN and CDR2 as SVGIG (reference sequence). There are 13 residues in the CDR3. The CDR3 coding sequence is TGTGCCTGGCAGGGAGGTGATAATCAGCCCCAGCATTTT. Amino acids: CAWQGGDNQPQHF.

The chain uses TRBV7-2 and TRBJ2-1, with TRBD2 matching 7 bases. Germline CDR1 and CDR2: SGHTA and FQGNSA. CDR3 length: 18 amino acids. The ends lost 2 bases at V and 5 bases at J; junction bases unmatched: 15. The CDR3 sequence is CASSLLAFWSSGHNEQFF. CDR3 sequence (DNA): TGTGCCAGCAGCTTACTAGCGTTTTGGTCTAGCGGACACAATGAGCAGTTCTTC.

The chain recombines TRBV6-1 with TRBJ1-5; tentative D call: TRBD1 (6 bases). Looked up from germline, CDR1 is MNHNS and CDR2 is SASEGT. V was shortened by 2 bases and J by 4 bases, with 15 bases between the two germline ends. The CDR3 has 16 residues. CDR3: CASSELGHSGNQPQHF. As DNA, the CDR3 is TGTGCCAGCAGTGAACTGGGACATTCGGGTAATCAGCCCCAGCATTTT.

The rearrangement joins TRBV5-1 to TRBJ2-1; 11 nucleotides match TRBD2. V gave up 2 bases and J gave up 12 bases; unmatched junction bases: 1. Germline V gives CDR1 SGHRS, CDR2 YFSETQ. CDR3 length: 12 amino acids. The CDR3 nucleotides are TGCGCCAGCAGCTTTAGCGGGAGGGTGCAGTTCTTC. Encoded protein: CASSFSGRVQFF. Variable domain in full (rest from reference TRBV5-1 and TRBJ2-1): KAGVTQTPRYLIKTRGQQVTLSCSPISGHRSVSWYQQTPGQGLQFLFEYFSETQRNKGNFPGRFSGRQFSNSRSEMNVSTLELGDSALYLCASSFSGRVQFFGPGTRLTVL.

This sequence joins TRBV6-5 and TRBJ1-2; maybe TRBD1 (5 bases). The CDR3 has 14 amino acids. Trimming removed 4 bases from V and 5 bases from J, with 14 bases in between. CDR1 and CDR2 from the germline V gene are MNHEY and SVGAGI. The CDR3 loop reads CASSSVGPTYGYTF. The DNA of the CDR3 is TGTGCCAGCAGTTCCGTGGGACCGACTTATGGCTACACCTTC.

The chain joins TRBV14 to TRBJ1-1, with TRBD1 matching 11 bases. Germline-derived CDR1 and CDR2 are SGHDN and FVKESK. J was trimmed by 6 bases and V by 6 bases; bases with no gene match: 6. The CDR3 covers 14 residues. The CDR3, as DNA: TGTGCCAGCAGGGACAGGGGGCCAATCGCTGAAGCTTTCTTT. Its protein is CASRDRGPIAEAFF.

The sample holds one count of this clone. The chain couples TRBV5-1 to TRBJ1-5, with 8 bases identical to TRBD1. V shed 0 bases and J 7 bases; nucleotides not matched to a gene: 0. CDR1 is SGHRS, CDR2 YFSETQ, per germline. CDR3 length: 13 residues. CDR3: CASSLGTGQPQHF. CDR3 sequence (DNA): TGCGCCAGCAGCTTGGGGACAGGGCAGCCCCAGCATTTT.

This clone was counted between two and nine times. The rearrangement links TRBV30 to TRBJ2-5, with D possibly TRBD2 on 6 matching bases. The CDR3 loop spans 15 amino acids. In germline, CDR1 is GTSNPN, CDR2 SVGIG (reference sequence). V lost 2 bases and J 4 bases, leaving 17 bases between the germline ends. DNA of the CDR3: TGTGCCTGGAGTACCGGCCGGGGAGGACGAGAGACCCAGTACTTC. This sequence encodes CAWSTGRGGRETQYF.

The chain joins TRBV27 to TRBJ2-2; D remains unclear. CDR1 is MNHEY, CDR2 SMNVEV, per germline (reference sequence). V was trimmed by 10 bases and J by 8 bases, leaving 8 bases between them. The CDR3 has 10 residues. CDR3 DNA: TGTGCCACCCTGGAGGGGGAGCTGTTTTTT. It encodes CATLEGELFF.

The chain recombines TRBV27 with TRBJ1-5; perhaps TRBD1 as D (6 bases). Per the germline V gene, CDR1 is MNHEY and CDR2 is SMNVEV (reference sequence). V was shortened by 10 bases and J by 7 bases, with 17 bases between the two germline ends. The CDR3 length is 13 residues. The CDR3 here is CATLLVQGQPQHF. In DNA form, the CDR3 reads TGTGCCACCCTATTGGTCCAGGGGCAGCCCCAGCATTTT.

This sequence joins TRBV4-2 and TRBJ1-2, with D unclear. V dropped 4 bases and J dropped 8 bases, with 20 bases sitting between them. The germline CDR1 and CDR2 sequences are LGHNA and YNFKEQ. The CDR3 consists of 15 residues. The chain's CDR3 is CASSRHLTELDGYTF. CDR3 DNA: TGTGCCAGCAGCCGCCACCTGACGGAATTGGACGGCTACACCTTC.

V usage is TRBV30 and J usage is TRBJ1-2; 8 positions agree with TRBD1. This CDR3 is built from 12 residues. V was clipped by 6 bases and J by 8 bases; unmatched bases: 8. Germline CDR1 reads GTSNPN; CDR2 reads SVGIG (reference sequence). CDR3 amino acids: CACEPTGGGYTF. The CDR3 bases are TGTGCCTGCGAGCCTACAGGGGGGGGCTACACCTTC.

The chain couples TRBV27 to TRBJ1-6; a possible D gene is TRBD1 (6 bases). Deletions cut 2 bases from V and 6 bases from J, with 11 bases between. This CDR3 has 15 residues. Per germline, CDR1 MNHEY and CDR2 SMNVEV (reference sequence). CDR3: CASSLTWTANSPLHF. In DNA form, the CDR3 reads TGTGCCAGCAGTTTAACGTGGACAGCTAATTCACCCCTCCACTTT.

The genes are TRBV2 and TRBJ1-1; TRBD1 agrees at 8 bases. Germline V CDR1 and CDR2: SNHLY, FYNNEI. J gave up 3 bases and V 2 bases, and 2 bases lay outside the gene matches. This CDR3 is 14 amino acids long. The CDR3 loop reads CASSELTGDTEAFF. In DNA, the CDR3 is TGTGCCAGCAGTGAATTGACAGGGGACACTGAAGCTTTCTTT.

The CDR3, as DNA: TGCAGCGTTGAATCAACAGGGAACGAGCAGTACTTC. Its translation: CSVESTGNEQYF. The rearrangement links TRBV29-1 to TRBJ2-7; a weak D match, TRBD1 (6 bases). In germline, CDR1 is SQVTM, CDR2 ANQGSEA. Between the trimmed V and J ends, which lost 2 bases and 5 bases, there was a span of 10 bases. CDR3 length: 12 residues.

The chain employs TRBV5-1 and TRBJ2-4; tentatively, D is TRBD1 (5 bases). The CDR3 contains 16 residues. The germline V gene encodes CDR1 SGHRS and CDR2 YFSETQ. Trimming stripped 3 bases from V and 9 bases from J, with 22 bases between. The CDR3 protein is CASSSLKSQGWGIQYF. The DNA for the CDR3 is TGCGCCAGCAGCTCCCTCAAATCGCAGGGATGGGGCATTCAGTACTTC.

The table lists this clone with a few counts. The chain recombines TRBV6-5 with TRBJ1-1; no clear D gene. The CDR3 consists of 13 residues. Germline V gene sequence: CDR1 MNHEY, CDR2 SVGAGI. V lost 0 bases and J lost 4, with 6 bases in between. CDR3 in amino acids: CASSYSGSTEAFF. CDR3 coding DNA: TGTGCCAGCAGTTACTCGGGCAGCACTGAAGCTTTCTTT.

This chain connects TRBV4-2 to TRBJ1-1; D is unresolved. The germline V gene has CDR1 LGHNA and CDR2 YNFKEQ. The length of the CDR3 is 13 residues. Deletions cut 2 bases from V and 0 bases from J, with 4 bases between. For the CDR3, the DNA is TGTGCCAGCAGCCAACTGATGAACACTGAAGCTTTCTTT. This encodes CASSQLMNTEAFF.

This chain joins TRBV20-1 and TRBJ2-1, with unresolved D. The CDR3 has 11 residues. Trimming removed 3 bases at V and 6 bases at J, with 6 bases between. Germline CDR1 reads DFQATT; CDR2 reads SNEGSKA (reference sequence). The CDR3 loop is CSARAFNEQFF. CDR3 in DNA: TGCAGTGCTAGGGCCTTCAATGAGCAGTTCTTC.

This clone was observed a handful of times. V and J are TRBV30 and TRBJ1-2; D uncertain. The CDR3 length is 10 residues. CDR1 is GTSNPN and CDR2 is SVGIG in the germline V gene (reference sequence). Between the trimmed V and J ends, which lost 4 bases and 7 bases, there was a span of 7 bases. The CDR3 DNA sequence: TGTGCCTGGAAAGTCGGTGGCTACACCTTC. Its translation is CAWKVGGYTF.

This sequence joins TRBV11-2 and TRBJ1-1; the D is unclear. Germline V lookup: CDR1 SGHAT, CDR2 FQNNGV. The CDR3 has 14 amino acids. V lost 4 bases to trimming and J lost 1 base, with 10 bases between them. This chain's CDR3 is CASSSPQRNTEAFF. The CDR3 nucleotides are TGTGCCAGCAGCTCCCCACAGAGGAACACTGAAGCTTTCTTT.